Sequencing of this TCR beta chain was carried out in a study of blood T cells in healthy people across ages. This CDR3 spans 15 amino acids. Germline V gives CDR1 MDHEN, CDR2 SYDVKM. The germline V and J ends were trimmed by 2 bases and 0 bases, with 11 bases remaining between them. The use of a sample-barcoded 5' primer and a J-beta primer mix characterized a second PCR of roughly 6 to 12 cycles. TCRdb processed the 5' RACE reads anew with MiXCR; each CDR3 protein has one entry. Of roughly 1 million distinct CDR3 sequences listed, roughly a quarter were seen once; the top ten hold 0.65% to 0.75%. The same data also went into a second study, on T cells of mothers and their children. As that study records: Samples came from three healthy Caucasian mothers and their six children. Related mother-child pairs showed slightly, non-significantly higher overlap than unrelated pairs.

The specimen sequenced was blood. This TCR was recovered from a girl aged 2 to 10 in good health. The V call is TRBV28, the J call TRBJ2-7; D is uncertain. In DNA, the CDR3 is TGTGCCAGCAGTTTAACGGACGGCAACTCCTACGAGCAGTACTTC. This encodes CASSLTDGNSYEQYF.